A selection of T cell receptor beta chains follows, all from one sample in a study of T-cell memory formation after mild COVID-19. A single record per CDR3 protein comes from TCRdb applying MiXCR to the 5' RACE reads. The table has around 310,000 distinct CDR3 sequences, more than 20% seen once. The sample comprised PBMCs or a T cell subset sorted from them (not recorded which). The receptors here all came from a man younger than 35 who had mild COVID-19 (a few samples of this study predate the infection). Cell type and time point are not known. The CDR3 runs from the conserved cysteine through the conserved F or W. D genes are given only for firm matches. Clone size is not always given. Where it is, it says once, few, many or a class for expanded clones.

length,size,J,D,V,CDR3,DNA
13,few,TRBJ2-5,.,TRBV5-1,CASNPGNQETQYF,TGCGCCAGCAACCCGGGAAACCAAGAGACCCAGTACTTC
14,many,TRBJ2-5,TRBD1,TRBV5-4,CASSRQGAVETQYF,TGTGCCAGCAGCAGACAGGGAGCGGTAGAGACCCAGTACTTC
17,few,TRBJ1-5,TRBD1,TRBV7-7,CASSWRTGEKCNQPQHF,TGTGCTAGCAGCTGGAGGACAGGGGAAAAGTGCAATCAGCCCCAGCATTTT
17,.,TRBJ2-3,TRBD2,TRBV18,CASSPLAFAGGTDTQYF,TGTGCCAGCTCACCCCTAGCATTCGCGGGGGGCACAGATACGCAGTATTTT
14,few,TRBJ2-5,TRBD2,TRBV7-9,CASSPLGLVETQYF,TGTGCCAGCAGCCCCCTGGGACTAGTGGAGACCCAGTACTTC
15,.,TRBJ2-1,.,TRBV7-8,CASSPRAGLYNEQFF,TGTGCCAGCAGCCCCCGCGCAGGGTTATACAATGAGCAGTTCTTC
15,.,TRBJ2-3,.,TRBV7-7,CASSLIAVAPDTQYF,TGTGCTAGCAGCTTAATTGCGGTCGCACCAGATACGCAGTATTTT
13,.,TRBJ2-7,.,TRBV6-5,CASSPSSSYEQYF,TGTGCCAGCAGTCCCTCCAGCTCCTACGAGCAGTACTTC
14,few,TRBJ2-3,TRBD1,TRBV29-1,CSVGRGQSTDTQYF,TGCAGCGTTGGACGGGGACAGAGCACAGATACGCAGTATTTT
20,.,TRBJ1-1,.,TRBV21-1,CASSKGRSAAPAESKAEAFF,TGTGCCAGCAGCAAAGGCCGCTCGGCCGCACCCGCCGAGTCCAAGGCTGAAGCTTTCTTT